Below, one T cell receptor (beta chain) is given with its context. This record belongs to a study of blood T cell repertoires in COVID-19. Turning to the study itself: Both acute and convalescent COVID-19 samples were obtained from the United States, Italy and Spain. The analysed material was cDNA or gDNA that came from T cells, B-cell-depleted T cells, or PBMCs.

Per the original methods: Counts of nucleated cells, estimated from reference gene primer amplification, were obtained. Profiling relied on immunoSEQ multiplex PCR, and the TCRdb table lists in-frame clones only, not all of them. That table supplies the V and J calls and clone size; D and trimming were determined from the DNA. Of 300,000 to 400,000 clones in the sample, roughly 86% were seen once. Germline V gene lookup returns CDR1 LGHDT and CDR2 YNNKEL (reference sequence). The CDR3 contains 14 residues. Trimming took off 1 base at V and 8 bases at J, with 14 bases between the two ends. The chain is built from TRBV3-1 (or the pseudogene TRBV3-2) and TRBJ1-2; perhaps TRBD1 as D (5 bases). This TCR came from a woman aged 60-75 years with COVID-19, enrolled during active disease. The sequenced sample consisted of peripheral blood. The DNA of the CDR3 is TGTGCCAGCAGCCAAGGAGACAGCATGCGGGGCTACACCTTC. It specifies CASSQGDSMRGYTF.